This is a list of T cell receptor beta chains from one sample in a study of control samples from healthy donors and cancer patients. Here immunoSEQ multiplex PCR was the method, and the copy in TCRdb shows in-frame clones only, minus some. This table has tens of thousands of clones, roughly 93% appearing once. What was sequenced was blood. Receptor source: a woman younger than 45 in good health. The CDR3 runs from the conserved cysteine through the conserved F or W. A D gene is named only where the DNA matches it firmly. The listing skips clone size in some rows; elsewhere it reads once, few, many or a size class.

>-|TRBD1|TRBV18|TRBJ1-1
TGTGCCAGCTCACTGCAGGGACAGATGAACACTGAAGCTTTCTTT
CASSLQGQMNTEAFF
>-|-|TRBV15|TRBJ2-1
TGTGCCACCAGCAGGGACAGCGGGTCCTACAATGAGCAGTTCTTC
CATSRDSGSYNEQFF
>-|-|TRBV19|TRBJ2-4
TGTGCCAGTAGTATTTTAGCCAAAAACATTCAGTACTTC
CASSILAKNIQYF
>-|-|TRBV9|TRBJ1-2
TGTGCCAGCAGCGGTAACCGGGACAAGATCTATGGCTACACCTTC
CASSGNRDKIYGYTF
>-|-|TRBV2|TRBJ1-2
TGTGCCAGCAGTGAAGCAGGGGGGAGTGGCTACACCTTC
CASSEAGGSGYTF
>-|-|TRBV18|TRBJ2-5
TGTGCCAGCTCTAGTTCCCGGGAGACCCAGTACTTC
CASSSSRETQYF
>once|TRBD2|TRBV5-4|TRBJ2-5
TGTGCCAGCAGCTTTTTGTCTAGCGGGGCAGAGACCCAGTACTTC
CASSFLSSGAETQYF
>-|TRBD2|TRBV5-6|TRBJ2-1
TGTGCCAGCAGCTTGGAAGTAGCGGGGGGTCGCTCCTACAATGAGCAGTTCTTC
CASSLEVAGGRSYNEQFF
>-|-|TRBV5-1|TRBJ2-1
TGCGCCAGCAGCCTGGACCCGACCCCCAATGAGCAGTTCTTC
CASSLDPTPNEQFF
>once|-|TRBV28|TRBJ1-2
TGTGCCAGCAGTTATGGGACCCAGAACTATGGCTACACCTTC
CASSYGTQNYGYTF
>-|TRBD1|TRBV28|TRBJ1-2
TGTGCCAGCAGTTCCACAGGGGATCTTGCCCATTATGGCTACACCTTC
CASSSTGDLAHYGYTF
>-|-|TRBV28|TRBJ1-2
TGTGCCAGCAGTCCGCCGGGGGGGACTAACTATGGCTACACCTTC
CASSPPGGTNYGYTF
>-|-|TRBV7-2|TRBJ1-2
TGTGCCAGCAGCCCTGACACCTATGGCTACACCTTC
CASSPDTYGYTF
>-|-|TRBV3-1/TRBV3-2|TRBJ2-7
TGTGCCAGCAGCCGACGGGCCACCTACGAGCAGTACTTC
CASSRRATYEQYF
>-|-|TRBV28|TRBJ2-7
TGTGCCAGCAGTTACCTCGACGGCTACGAGCAGTACTTC
CASSYLDGYEQYF
>-|TRBD1|TRBV25-1|TRBJ1-5
TGTGCCAGCAGTGCTGGGACAGGAAATCAGCCCCAGCATTTT
CASSAGTGNQPQHF
>-|-|TRBV7-9|TRBJ1-1
TGTGCCAGCAGCTTAGGTTCGGGGAACACTGAAGCTTTCTTT
CASSLGSGNTEAFF
>-|-|TRBV29-1|TRBJ1-1
TGCAGCGTTGGGCTGCGCATGAACACTGAAGCTTTCTTT
CSVGLRMNTEAFF
>-|-|TRBV9|TRBJ1-5
TGTGCCAGCAGCGTAGTGGTTGCAAAGGGTCAGCCCCAGCATTTT
CASSVVVAKGQPQHF
>-|TRBD1|TRBV28|TRBJ1-2
TGTGCCAGCAGTTCGTCCGGGACAGGGAACTATCAGGGCTACACCTTC
CASSSSGTGNYQGYTF
>-|TRBD1|TRBV5-1|TRBJ1-2
TGCGCCAGCAGGGTGGACAGGGGAAGTGGCTACACCTTC
CASRVDRGSGYTF
>-|-|TRBV12-3/TRBV12-4|TRBJ1-1
TGTGCCAGCAGTTTCGGGGTGAGGACTGAAGCTTTCTTT
CASSFGVRTEAFF
>-|TRBD1|TRBV3-1/TRBV3-2|TRBJ1-4
TGTGCCAGCAGCTATGGACAGGGGTGGAATGAAAAACTGTTTTTT
CASSYGQGWNEKLFF
>once|TRBD1|TRBV7-8|TRBJ1-2
TGTGCCAGCAGCTCTGGCCGGGACAGGGAGACCTATGGCTACACCTTC
CASSSGRDRETYGYTF
>-|TRBD1|TRBV7-6|TRBJ2-7
TGTGCCAGCAGCCCAGGGACAGACCCCTACGAGCAGTACTTC
CASSPGTDPYEQYF
>-|-|TRBV3-1/TRBV3-2|TRBJ2-5
TGTGCCAGCAGCCGGCGGGACTTAAAAGAGACCCAGTACTTC
CASSRRDLKETQYF
>-|-|TRBV10-1|TRBJ2-5
TGCGCCAGCAGTATGGCTGGAGAAGAGACCCAGTACTTC
CASSMAGEETQYF
>once|-|TRBV10-3|TRBJ1-5
TGTGCCATCAGCACAGGGTCTGGTAGCAATCAGCCCCAGCATTTT
CAISTGSGSNQPQHF
>-|-|TRBV12-3/TRBV12-4|TRBJ1-1
TGTGCCAGCAGTTTTCAGCGGGGGACTGAAGCTTTCTTT
CASSFQRGTEAFF
>-|TRBD1|TRBV29-1|TRBJ1-2
TGCAGCGTTAACCCGGGACAGGGATCCTATGGCTACACCTTC
CSVNPGQGSYGYTF
>-|-|TRBV5-4|TRBJ1-6
TGTGCCAGCAGCTTGGTAGGGGCACCCCTCCACTTT
CASSLVGAPLHF
>-|-|TRBV9|TRBJ1-2
TGTGCCAGCAGCGTAGCTCGGGCAGATGACTATGGCTACACCTTC
CASSVARADDYGYTF
>-|-|TRBV9|TRBJ1-4
TGTGCCAGCAGCGTAGGAAGTCAGGGACGGGAAAAACTGTTTTTT
CASSVGSQGREKLFF
>-|-|TRBV14|TRBJ1-2
TGTGCCAGCAGCCAAGAATTTCGCGGCAACTATGGCTACACCTTC
CASSQEFRGNYGYTF
>-|-|TRBV28|TRBJ2-1
TGTGCCAGCAGGGACTACCACAATGAGCAGTTCTTC
CASRDYHNEQFF
>once|TRBD1|TRBV3-1/TRBV3-2|TRBJ2-7
TGTGCCAGCAGCCAATATGACAGGGGCTACGAGCAGTACTTC
CASSQYDRGYEQYF
>-|-|TRBV7-8|TRBJ1-3
TGTGCCAGCAGCTTACAGGGGTTGAGAAACACCATATATTTT
CASSLQGLRNTIYF
>-|TRBD1|TRBV28|TRBJ1-2
TGTGCCAGCAGGAGCATTCACAGGGGGCTAGTTTTAGGCTACACCTTC
CASRSIHRGLVLGYTF
>-|-|TRBV28|TRBJ1-2
TGTGCTATCCTAGGGGGGCTCTATGGCTACACCTTC
CAILGGLYGYTF
>-|TRBD1|TRBV19|TRBJ1-2
TGTGCCAGTAGTAAAACCGGGACAGATGGCTATGGCTACACCTTC
CASSKTGTDGYGYTF
>-|-|TRBV7-8|TRBJ1-5
TGTGCCAGCAGCCTCGGCTTGGGGAGCAATCAGCCCCAGCATTTT
CASSLGLGSNQPQHF
>once|TRBD1|TRBV5-1|TRBJ2-1
TGCGCCAGCAGCTTGGAGAGGACAGGTAGGAATGAGCAGTTCTTC
CASSLERTGRNEQFF
>-|TRBD1|TRBV28|TRBJ1-4
TGTGCCAGCAGTTTCGCCGGGACAGGAGATAATGAAAAACTGTTTTTT
CASSFAGTGDNEKLFF
>-|-|TRBV28|TRBJ1-2
TGTGCCAGCAGCCTAGGGGGGAGGGCCGACTATGGCTACACCTTC
CASSLGGRADYGYTF
>-|-|TRBV27|TRBJ2-7
TGTGCCAGCACGGACAGAGCCTCCTACGAGCAGTACTTC
CASTDRASYEQYF
>-|-|TRBV5-5|TRBJ1-4
TGTGCCAGCAGCTTTCACGGAGGGTACGAAAAACTGTTTTTT
CASSFHGGYEKLFF
>-|-|TRBV5-5|TRBJ2-4
TGTGCCAGCAGGGGCCGTGCAGGCAAAAACATTCAGTACTTC
CASRGRAGKNIQYF
>-|-|TRBV2|TRBJ1-2
TGTGCCAGCAGTGAAGCCTCCGGGACGCCGGTGGATGGCTACACCTTC
CASSEASGTPVDGYTF
>-|TRBD1|TRBV9|TRBJ2-3
TGTGCCAGCAGCTCCCAATCAGGGGGCCGAGGCACAGATACGCAGTATTTT
CASSSQSGGRGTDTQYF
>-|TRBD1|TRBV10-3|TRBJ2-3
TGTGCCATCAGCCGGACAGGGGGGAAGCGCACAGATACGCAGTATTTT
CAISRTGGKRTDTQYF
>-|-|TRBV5-4|TRBJ2-5
TGTGCCAGCAGCTTAATGAGCACAGGGTTCGGGGAGACCCAGTACTTC
CASSLMSTGFGETQYF
>once|-|TRBV3-1/TRBV3-2|TRBJ2-7
TGTGCCAGTTCTTCAGGGGTCCTAAGTAGTTTCGAGCAGTACTTC
CASSSGVLSSFEQYF
>-|-|TRBV19|TRBJ1-2
TGTGCCAGTAGTATAGTCCAGGGAGATATATATGGCTACACCTTC
CASSIVQGDIYGYTF
>-|-|TRBV6-5|TRBJ1-2
TGTGCCAGCAGTTACGCGGGGGGTAACTATGGCTACACCTTC
CASSYAGGNYGYTF
>once|-|TRBV5-1|TRBJ2-4
TGCGCCAGCAGCTTGGGAGTGCGCGACATTCAGTACTTC
CASSLGVRDIQYF
>-|TRBD1|TRBV30|TRBJ1-4
TGTGCCTGGAGCTTCCAGGGGGCGGCTAATGAAAAACTGTTTTTT
CAWSFQGAANEKLFF
>-|-|TRBV19|TRBJ1-4
TGTGCCAGTAGTACCGGGAGAACGGTGTTTGATGAAAAACTGTTTTTT
CASSTGRTVFDEKLFF
>-|TRBD1|TRBV6-4|TRBJ2-3
TGTGCCAGCAGCGCCGGGACAGGGTCAGATACGCAGTATTTT
CASSAGTGSDTQYF
>-|-|TRBV5-1|TRBJ1-2
TGCGCCAGCGCCTTATCCGATTCAGGGTTCAATGGCTACACCTTC
CASALSDSGFNGYTF
>-|-|TRBV10-3|TRBJ1-2
TGTGCCATCAGTGAAGAGGTAGCAGGGGCCGGTGGCTACACCTTC
CAISEEVAGAGGYTF